This entry features one T cell receptor beta chain sequence. The germline gives CDR1 SGHRS, CDR2 YFSETQ. This CDR3 region has 17 residues. Trimming pared 1 base from V and 3 bases from J, leaving 14 bases between. Clones were read by immunoSEQ multiplex PCR, and TCRdb kept only the in-frame ones, dropping some. The profile shows approximately 350,000 clones, about 90% of them singletons. Donors of Cohort 3 who recovered were those that had two negative PCRs, clearance, or symptom resolution. This sample stems from a study of blood T cell repertoires in COVID-19. Study summary: Collection of acute and convalescent COVID-19 samples took place in the United States, Italy and Spain.

Sequencing used PBMCs or T cells enriched from blood (not recorded which). The origin of this receptor is a woman in her 30s who had recovered from COVID-19. The chain recombines TRBV5-1 with TRBJ1-6; the D is unclear. The CDR3: CASSLLSRRNYNSPLHF. The CDR3 DNA is TGCGCCAGCAGCTTGTTAAGCCGAAGAAACTATAATTCACCCCTCCACTTT.